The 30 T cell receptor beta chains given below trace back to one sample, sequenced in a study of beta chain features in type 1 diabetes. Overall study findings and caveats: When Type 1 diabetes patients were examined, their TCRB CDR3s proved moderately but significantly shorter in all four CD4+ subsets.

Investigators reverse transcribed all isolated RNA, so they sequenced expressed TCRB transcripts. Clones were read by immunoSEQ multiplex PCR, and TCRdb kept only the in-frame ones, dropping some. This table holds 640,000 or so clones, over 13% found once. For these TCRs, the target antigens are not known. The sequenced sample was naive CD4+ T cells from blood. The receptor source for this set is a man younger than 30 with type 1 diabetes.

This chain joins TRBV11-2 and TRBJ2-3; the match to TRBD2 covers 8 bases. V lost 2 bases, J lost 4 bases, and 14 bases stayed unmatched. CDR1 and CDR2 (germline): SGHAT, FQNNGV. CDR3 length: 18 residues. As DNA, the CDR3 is TGTGCCAGCAGCTTAAAGGTCGGGGGAGCGGGGGCCCCAGATACGCAGTATTTT. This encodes CASSLKVGGAGAPDTQYF.

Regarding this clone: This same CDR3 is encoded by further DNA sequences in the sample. CDR3 sequence: CASRSNNEQFF. Here the CDR3 DNA reads TGTGCCAGCAGGAGTAACAATGAGCAGTTCTTC. This chain connects TRBV2 to TRBJ2-1; D is unclear. Deletions cut 6 bases from V and 5 bases from J, with 5 bases between. The CDR3 runs 11 residues. Per the germline V gene, CDR1 is SNHLY and CDR2 is FYNNEI.

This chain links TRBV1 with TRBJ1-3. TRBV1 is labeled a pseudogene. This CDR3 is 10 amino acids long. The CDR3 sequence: CTSLGNTIYF. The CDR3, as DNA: TGCACCAGCTTAGGGAACACCATATATTTT.

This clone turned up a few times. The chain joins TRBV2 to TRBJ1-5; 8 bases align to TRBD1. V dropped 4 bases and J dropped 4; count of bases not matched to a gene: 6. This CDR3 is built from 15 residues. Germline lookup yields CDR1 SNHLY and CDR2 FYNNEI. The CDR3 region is CASSADRGWNQPQHF. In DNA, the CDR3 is TGTGCCAGCAGTGCAGACAGGGGTTGGAATCAGCCCCAGCATTTT.

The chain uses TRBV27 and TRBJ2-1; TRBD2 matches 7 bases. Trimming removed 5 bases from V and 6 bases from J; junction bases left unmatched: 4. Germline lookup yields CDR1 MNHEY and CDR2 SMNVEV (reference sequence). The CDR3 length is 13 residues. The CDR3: CASSRTRGNEQFF. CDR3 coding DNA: TGTGCCAGCAGTCGGACTAGAGGCAATGAGCAGTTCTTC.

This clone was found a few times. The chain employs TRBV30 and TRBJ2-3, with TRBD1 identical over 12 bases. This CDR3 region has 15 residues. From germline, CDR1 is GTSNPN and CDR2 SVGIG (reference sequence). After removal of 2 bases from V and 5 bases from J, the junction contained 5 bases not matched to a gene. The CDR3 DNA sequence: TGTGCCTGGAGTAGGGACAGGGGGCTTGGAGATACGCAGTATTTT. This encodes CAWSRDRGLGDTQYF.

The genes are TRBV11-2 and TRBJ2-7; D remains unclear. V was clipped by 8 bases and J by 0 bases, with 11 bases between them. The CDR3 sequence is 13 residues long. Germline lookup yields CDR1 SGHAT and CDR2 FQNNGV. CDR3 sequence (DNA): TGTGCCAGCCGAAGCAGGAGCTCCTACGAGCAGTACTTC. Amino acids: CASRSRSSYEQYF.

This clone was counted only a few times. The CDR3 protein is CASSLIPGTSVTSGELFF. The CDR3 DNA reads TGTGCCAGCAGCTTAATCCCAGGGACTAGCGTAACTAGCGGGGAGCTGTTTTTT. The chain carries TRBV7-3 and TRBJ2-2; 10 nucleotides agree with TRBD2. There are 18 residues in the CDR3. Germline loops: CDR1 SGHTA, CDR2 FQGTGA. The trim removed 1 base at V and 7 bases at J, leaving 12 bases unmatched.

The chain's CDR3 is CASSLDANQPQHF. The CDR3, as DNA: TGTGCCAGCAGCTTAGACGCCAATCAGCCCCAGCATTTT. The chain joins TRBV11-2 to TRBJ1-5; D unresolved. Germline CDR1 and CDR2: SGHAT and FQNNGV. The CDR3 loop spans 13 amino acids. V was shortened by 0 bases and J by 3 bases, with 3 bases between the two germline ends.

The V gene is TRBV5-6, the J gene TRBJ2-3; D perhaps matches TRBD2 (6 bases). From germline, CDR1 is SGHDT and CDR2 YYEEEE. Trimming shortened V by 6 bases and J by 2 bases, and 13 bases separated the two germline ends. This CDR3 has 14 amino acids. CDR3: CASTQGLFTDTQYF. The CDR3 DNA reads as TGTGCCAGCACCCAGGGACTCTTCACAGATACGCAGTATTTT.

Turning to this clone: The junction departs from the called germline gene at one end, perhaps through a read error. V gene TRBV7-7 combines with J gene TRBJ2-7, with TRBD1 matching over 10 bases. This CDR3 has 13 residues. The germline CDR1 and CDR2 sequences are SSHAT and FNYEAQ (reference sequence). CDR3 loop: CASSRDRGDEQYF. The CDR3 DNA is TGTGCTAGCAGCAGGGACAGGGGCGACGAGCAGTACTTC.

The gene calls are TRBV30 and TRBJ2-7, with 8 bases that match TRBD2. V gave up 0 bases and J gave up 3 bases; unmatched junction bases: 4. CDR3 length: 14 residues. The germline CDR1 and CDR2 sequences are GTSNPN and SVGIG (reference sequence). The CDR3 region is CAWSVSGGYYEQYF. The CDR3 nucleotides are TGTGCCTGGAGTGTGAGCGGGGGTTACTACGAGCAGTACTTC. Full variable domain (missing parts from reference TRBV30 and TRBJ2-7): SQTIHQWPATLVQPVGSPLSLECTVEGTSNPNLYWYRQAAGRGLQLLFYSVGIGQISSEVPQNLSASRPQDRQFILSSKKLLLSDSGFYLCAWSVSGGYYEQYFGPGTRLTVT.

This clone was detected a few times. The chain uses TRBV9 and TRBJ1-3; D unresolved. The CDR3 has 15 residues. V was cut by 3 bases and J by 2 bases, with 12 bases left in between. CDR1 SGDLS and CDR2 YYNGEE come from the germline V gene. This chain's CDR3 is CASSASDGPGNTIYF. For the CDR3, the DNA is TGTGCCAGCAGCGCGAGTGATGGCCCTGGAAACACCATATATTTT.

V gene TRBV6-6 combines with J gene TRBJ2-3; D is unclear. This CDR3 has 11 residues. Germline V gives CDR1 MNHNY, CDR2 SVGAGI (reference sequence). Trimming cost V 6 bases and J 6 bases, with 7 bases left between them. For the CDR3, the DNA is TGTGCCAGCAGAGCAAGGGATACGCAGTATTTT. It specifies CASRARDTQYF.

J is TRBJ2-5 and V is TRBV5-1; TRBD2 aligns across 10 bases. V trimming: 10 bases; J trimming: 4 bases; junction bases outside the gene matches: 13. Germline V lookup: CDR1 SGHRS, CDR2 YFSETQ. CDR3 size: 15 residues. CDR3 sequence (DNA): TGCGCCGGATCAGCGGGAGGGCCGCTAGGAGAGACCCAGTACTTC. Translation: CAGSAGGPLGETQYF. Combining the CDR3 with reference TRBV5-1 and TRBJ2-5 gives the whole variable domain KAGVTQTPRYLIKTRGQQVTLSCSPISGHRSVSWYQQTPGQGLQFLFEYFSETQRNKGNFPGRFSGRQFSNSRSEMNVSTLELGDSALYLCAGSAGGPLGETQYFGPGTRLLVL.

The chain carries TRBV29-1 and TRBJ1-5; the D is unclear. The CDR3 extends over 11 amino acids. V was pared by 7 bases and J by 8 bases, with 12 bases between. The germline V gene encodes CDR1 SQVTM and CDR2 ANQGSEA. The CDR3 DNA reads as TGCAGCGGCGGACCATATAAGCCCCAGCATTTT. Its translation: CSGGPYKPQHF.

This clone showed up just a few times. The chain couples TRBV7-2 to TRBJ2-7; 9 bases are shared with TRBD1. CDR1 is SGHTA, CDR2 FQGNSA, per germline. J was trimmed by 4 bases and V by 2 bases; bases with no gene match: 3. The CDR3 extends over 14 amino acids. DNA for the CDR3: TGTGCCAGCAGCTTAAGGGGACAGGGTTACGAGCAGTACTTC. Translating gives CASSLRGQGYEQYF. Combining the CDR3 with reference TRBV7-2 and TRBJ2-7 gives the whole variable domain GAGVSQSPSNKVTEKGKDVELRCDPISGHTALYWYRQSLGQGLEFLIYFQGNSAPDKSGLPSDRFSAERTGGSVSTLTIQRTQQEDSAVYLCASSLRGQGYEQYFGPGTRLTVT.

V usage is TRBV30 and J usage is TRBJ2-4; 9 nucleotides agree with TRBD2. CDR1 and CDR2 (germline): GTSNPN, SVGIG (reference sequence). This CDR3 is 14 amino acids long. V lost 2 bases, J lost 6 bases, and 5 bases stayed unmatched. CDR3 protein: CAWSPGTSPNIQYF. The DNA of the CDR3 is TGTGCCTGGAGTCCCGGGACTAGCCCAAACATTCAGTACTTC.

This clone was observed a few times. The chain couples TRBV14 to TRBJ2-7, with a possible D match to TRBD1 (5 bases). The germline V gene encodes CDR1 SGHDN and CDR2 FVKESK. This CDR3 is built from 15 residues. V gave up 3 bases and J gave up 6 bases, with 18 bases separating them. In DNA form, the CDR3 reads TGTGCCAGCAGCCACCTCGCTCGGACACCCGGCGAGCAGTACTTC. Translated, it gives CASSHLARTPGEQYF.

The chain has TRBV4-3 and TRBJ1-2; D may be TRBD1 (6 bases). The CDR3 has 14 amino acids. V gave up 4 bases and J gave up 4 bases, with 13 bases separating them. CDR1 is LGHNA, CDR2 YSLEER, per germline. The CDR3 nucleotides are TGCGCCAGCAGCCTAACAACAGGGCCCTATGGCTACACCTTC. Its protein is CASSLTTGPYGYTF.

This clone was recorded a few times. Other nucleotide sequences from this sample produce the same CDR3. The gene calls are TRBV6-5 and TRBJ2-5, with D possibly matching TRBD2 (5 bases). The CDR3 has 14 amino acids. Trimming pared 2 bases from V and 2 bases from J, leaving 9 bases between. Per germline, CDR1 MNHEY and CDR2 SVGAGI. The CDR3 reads CASSYLGGQETQYF. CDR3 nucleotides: TGTGCCAGCAGTTACCTCGGCGGGCAAGAGACCCAGTACTTC.

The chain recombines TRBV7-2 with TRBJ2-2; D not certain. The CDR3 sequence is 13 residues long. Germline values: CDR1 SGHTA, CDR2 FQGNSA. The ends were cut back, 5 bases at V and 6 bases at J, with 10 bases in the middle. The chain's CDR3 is CASSTPAAGELFF. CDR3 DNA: TGTGCCAGCAGCACTCCGGCGGCCGGGGAGCTGTTTTTT.

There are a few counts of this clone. The CDR3 DNA sequence: TGTGCCAGCAGTTTGGGACTTATAGATACGCAGTATTTT. Translated: CASSLGLIDTQYF. The chain has TRBV2 and TRBJ2-3, with a possible D match to TRBD2 (6 bases). The V end lost 5 bases, the J end lost 5 bases, and 11 bases lay between the germline ends. This CDR3 region has 13 residues. CDR1 SNHLY and CDR2 FYNNEI come from the germline V gene.

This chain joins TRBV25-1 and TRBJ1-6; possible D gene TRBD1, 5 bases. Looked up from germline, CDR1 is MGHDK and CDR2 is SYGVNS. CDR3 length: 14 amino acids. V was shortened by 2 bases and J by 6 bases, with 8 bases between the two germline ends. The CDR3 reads CASSEDRTNSPLHF. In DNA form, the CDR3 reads TGTGCCAGCAGTGAAGACAGAACTAATTCACCCCTCCACTTT.

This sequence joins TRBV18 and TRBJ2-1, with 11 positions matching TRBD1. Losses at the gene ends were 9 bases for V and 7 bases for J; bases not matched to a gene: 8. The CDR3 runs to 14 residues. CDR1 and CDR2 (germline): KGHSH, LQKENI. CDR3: CASAGQGAPNEQFF. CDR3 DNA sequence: TGTGCCAGTGCCGGACAGGGGGCGCCGAATGAGCAGTTCTTC.

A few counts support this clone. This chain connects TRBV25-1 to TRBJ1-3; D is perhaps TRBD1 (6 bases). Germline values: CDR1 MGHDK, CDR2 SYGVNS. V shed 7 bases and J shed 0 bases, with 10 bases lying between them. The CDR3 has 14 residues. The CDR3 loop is CASMTGSSGNTIYF. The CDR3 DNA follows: TGTGCCAGCATGACAGGCAGCTCTGGAAACACCATATATTTT.

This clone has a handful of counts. The CDR3 bases are TGTGCCAGCAGCGTCAAATCGAGCACAGATACGCAGTATTTT. Translation: CASSVKSSTDTQYF. V is TRBV5-4 and J is TRBJ2-3, with D uncertain. The V gene's germline CDR1 is SGHNT and CDR2 YYREEE (reference sequence). The V gene lost 4 bases and the J gene lost 0 bases, with 9 bases spanning the gap. The CDR3 is 14 residues long. Based on the CDR3 plus reference TRBV5-4 and TRBJ2-3, the full variable domain is ETGVTQSPTHLIKTRGQQVTLRCSSQSGHNTVSWYQQALGQGPQFIFQYYREEENGRGNFPPRFSGLQFPNYSSELNVNALELDDSALYLCASSVKSSTDTQYFGPGTRLTVL.

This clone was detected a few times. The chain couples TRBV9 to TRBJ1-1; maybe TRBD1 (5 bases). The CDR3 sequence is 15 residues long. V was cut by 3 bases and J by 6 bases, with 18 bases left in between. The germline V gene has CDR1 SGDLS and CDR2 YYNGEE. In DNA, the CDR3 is TGTGCCAGCAGCGCCGCGGCCTCTTCGGGGGCTGAAGCTTTCTTT. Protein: CASSAAASSGAEAFF.

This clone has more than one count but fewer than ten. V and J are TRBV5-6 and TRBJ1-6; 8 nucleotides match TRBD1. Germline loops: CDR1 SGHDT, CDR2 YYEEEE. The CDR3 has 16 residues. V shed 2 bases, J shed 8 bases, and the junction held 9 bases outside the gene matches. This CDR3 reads CASSFRDRGDYSPLHF. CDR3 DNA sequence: TGTGCCAGCAGCTTCCGTGACAGGGGAGATTATTCACCCCTCCACTTT.

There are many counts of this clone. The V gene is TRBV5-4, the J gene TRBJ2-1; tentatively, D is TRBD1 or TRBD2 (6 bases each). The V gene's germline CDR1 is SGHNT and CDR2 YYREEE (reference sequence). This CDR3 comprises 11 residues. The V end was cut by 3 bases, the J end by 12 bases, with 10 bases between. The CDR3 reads CASSSQGGQFF. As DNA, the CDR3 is TGTGCCAGCAGCTCACAGGGAGGGCAGTTCTTC.